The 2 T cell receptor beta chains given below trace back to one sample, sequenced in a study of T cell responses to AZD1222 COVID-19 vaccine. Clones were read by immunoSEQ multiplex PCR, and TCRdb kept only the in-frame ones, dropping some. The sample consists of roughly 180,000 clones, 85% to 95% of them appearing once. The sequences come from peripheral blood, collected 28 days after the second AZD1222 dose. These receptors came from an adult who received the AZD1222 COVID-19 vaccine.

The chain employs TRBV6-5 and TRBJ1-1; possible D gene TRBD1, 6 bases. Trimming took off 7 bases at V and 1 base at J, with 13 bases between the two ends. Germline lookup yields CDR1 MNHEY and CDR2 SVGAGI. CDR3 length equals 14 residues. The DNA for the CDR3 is TGTGCCAGCACCCCAACAGGGCGGAACACTGAAGCTTTCTTT. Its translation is CASTPTGRNTEAFF.

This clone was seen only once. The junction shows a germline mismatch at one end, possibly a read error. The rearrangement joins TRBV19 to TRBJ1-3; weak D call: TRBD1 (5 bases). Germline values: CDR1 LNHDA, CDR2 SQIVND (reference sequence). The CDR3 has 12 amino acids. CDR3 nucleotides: TGTGCCAGTAGTATTCGTTTCGGGACTCCCGATTTT. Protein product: CASSIRFGTPDF. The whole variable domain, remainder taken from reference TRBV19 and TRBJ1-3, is DGGITQSPKYLFRKEGQNVTLSCEQNLNHDAMYWYRQDPGQGLRLIYYSQIVNDFQKGDIAEGYSVSREKKESFPLTVTSAQKNPTAFYLCASSIRFGTPDFGEGSWLTVV.